The T cell receptor (beta chain) described here comes from a study of T cell repertoires in cytomegalovirus infection. At the level of the study: Matching HLA type, along with CMV infection, was indicated by public TCR beta signatures.

This clonotype has more than one count but fewer than ten. Its antigen is not known. V lost 2 bases to trimming and J lost 7 bases, with 17 bases between them. CDR3 length: 15 amino acids. Germline V gene lookup returns CDR1 MDHEN and CDR2 SYDVKM. Using its own MiXCR run on the reads, TCRdb lists one record per CDR3 protein. The sample has some 68,000 distinct CDR3 sequences; about 22% are singletons. Study observations and caveats: Ex vivo responses were dominated by HLA-C-restricted CMV-specific TCR beta clonotypes. Public TCR beta family frequency separated CMV-and-HLA carriers, including in an independent cohort.

Sequenced sample: PBMCs, sequenced either directly or after in vitro stimulation (not recorded which). The chain has TRBV28 and TRBJ1-2; D is unclear. This TCR was recovered from a human donor in good health (CMV status not recorded). Some clones in this sample may be carry-over from other donors' samples. CDR3 in DNA: TGTGCCAGCAGTTTAGTTTCGCCCGCTGAAGGTGGCTACACCTTC. Its translation is CASSLVSPAEGGYTF.